Listed below are T cell receptor beta chains from one sample, sequenced in a study of OX40 agonist ivuxolimab in advanced cancers. Sequencing was performed with immunoSEQ multiplex PCR; in TCRdb, only in-frame clones are kept and a portion is missing. The sample includes some 100,000 clones, 85% to 90% of them seen just once. The sample was CD4+ or CD8+ T cells sorted from blood, taken in a trial of the OX40 agonist ivuxolimab. These TCRs come from an adult with an advanced solid tumor such as melanoma, head and neck, liver or kidney cancer. CDR3s include the opening cysteine and the closing phenylalanine or tryptophan. D genes are given only for firm matches.

CASSLRAVPGTEAFF | TGTGCCAGCAGCTTAAGGGCCGTCCCGGGCACTGAAGCTTTCTTT | TRBV5-6 | . | TRBJ1-1
CASRGTSGIPEQFF | TGTGCCAGCAGGGGGACTAGCGGGATTCCTGAGCAGTTCTTC | TRBV28 | TRBD2 | TRBJ2-1
CAWSLGLGAIQPQHF | TGTGCCTGGAGTCTAGGGCTAGGGGCGATACAGCCCCAGCATTTT | TRBV30 | . | TRBJ1-5
CASRRQGAYEQYF | TGTGCCAGCAGAAGACAGGGGGCCTACGAGCAGTACTTC | TRBV27 | TRBD1 | TRBJ2-7
CASSLEWGGVTEAFF | TGTGCCAGCAGCTTAGAGTGGGGGGGTGTGACTGAAGCTTTCTTT | TRBV11-2 | . | TRBJ1-1
CASRTSGSVQYF | TGTGCCAGCCGGACTAGCGGGAGTGTGCAGTACTTC | TRBV27 | TRBD2 | TRBJ2-7
CASRTTGGWTEAFF | TGTGCCAGCAGAACCACAGGGGGGTGGACTGAAGCTTTCTTT | TRBV11-2 | TRBD1 | TRBJ1-1
CASSQDRARGVNSPLHF | TGCGCCAGCAGCCAAGATCGAGCCAGGGGAGTCAATTCACCCCTCCACTTT | TRBV4-1 | . | TRBJ1-6
CASRATGGWNQPQHF | TGTGCCAGTAGGGCCACAGGGGGCTGGAACCAGCCCCAGCATTTT | TRBV19 | TRBD1 | TRBJ1-5
CSVGWNTGELFF | TGCAGCGTTGGGTGGAACACCGGGGAGCTGTTTTTT | TRBV29-1 | . | TRBJ2-2
CASSLGTAGGVTEAFF | TGTGCCAGCAGCTTAGGCACGGCAGGGGGCGTCACTGAAGCTTTCTTT | TRBV13 | TRBD1 | TRBJ1-1
CASSPGWRALAKNIQYF | TGTGCCAGCTCACCGGGTTGGCGAGCCTTAGCCAAAAACATTCAGTACTTC | TRBV18 | . | TRBJ2-4
CASSALGGPSYEQYF | TGTGCCAGTAGTGCACTTGGGGGACCCTCCTACGAGCAGTACTTC | TRBV19 | . | TRBJ2-7